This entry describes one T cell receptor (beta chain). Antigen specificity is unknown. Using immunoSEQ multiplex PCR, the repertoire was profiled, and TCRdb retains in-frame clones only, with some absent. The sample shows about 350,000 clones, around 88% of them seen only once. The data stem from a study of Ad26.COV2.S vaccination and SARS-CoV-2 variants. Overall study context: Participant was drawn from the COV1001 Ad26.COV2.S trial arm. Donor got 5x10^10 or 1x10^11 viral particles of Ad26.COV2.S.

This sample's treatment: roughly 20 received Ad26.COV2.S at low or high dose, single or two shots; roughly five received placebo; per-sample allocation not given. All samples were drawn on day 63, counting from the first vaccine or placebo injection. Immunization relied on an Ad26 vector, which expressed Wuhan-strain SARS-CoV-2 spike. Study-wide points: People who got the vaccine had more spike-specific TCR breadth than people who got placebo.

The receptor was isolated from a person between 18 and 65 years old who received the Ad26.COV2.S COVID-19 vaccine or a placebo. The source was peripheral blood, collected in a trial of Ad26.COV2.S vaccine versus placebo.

Here the CDR3 reads CASSSGGGTYEQYF. The CDR3 DNA sequence: TGCGCCAGCAGCTCAGGCGGGGGGACCTACGAGCAGTACTTC. The V and J genes are TRBV5-1 and TRBJ2-7; 8 bases map to TRBD2. Germline CDR1 reads SGHRS; CDR2 reads YFSETQ. J gave up 2 bases and V 3 bases, and 4 bases lay outside the gene matches. The CDR3 sequence is 14 residues long.